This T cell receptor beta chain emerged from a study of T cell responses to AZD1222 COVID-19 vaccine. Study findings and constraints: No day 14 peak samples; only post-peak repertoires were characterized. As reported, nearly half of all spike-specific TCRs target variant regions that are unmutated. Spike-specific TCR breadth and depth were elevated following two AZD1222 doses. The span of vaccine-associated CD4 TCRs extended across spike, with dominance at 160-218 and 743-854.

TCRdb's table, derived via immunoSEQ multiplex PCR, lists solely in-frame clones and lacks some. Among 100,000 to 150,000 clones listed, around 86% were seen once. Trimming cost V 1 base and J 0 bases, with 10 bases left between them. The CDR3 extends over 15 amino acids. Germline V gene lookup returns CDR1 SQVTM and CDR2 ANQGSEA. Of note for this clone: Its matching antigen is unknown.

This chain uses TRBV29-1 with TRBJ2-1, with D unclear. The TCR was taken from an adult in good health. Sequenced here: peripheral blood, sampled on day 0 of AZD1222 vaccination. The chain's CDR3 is CSVEGFAPSYNEQFF. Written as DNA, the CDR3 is TGCAGCGTTGAAGGGTTTGCACCCTCCTACAATGAGCAGTTCTTC.